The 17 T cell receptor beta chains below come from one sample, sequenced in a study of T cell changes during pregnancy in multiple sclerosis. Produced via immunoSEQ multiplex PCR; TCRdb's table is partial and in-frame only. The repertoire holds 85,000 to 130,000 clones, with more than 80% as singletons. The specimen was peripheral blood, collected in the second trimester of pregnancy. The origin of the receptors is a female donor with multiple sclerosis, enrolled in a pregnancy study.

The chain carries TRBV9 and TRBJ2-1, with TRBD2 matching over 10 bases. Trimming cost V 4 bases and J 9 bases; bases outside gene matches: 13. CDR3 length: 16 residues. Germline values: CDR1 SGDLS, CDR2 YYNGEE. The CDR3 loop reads CASSHGGLAGVGEQFF. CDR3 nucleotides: TGTGCCAGCAGCCATGGGGGCCTAGCGGGAGTCGGTGAGCAGTTCTTC.

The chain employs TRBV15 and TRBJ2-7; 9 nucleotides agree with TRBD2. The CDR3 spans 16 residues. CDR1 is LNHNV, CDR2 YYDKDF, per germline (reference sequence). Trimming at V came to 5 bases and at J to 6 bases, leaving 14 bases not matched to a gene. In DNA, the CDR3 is TGTGCCACCAGCTTCGAATCACCGGGACTAGCCGCCGAGCAGTACTTC. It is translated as CATSFESPGLAAEQYF.

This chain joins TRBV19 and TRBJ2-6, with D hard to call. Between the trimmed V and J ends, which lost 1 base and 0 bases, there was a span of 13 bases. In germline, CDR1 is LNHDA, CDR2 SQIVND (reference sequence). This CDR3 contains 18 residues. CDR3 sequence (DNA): TGTGCCAGTAGTATAGTCCGACAAGCAGACTCTGGGGCCAACGTCCTGACTTTC. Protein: CASSIVRQADSGANVLTF.

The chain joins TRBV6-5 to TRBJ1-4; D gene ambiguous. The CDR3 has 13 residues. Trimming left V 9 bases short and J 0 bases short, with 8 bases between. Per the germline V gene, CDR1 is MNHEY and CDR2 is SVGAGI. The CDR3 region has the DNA TGTGCCAGTAGACAAGCAACTAATGAAAAACTGTTTTTT. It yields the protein CASRQATNEKLFF.

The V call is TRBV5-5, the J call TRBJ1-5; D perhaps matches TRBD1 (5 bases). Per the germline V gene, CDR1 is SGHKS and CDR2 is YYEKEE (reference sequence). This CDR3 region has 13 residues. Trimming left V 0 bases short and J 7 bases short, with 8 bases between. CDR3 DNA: TGTGCCAGCAGCTTGGGGGGGGACCAGCCCCAGCATTTT. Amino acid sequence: CASSLGGDQPQHF. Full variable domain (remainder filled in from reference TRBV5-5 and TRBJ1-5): DAGVTQSPTHLIKTRGQQVTLRCSPISGHKSVSWYQQVLGQGPQFIFQYYEKEERGRGNFPDRFSARQFPNYSSELNVNALLLGDSALYLCASSLGGDQPQHFGDGTRLSIL.

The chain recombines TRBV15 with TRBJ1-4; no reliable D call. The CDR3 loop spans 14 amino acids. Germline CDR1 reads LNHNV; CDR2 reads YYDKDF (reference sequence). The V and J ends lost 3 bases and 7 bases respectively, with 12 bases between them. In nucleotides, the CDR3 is TGTGCCACCAGCAGCTTAGGACTGGCTGAAAAACTGTTTTTT. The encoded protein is CATSSLGLAEKLFF.

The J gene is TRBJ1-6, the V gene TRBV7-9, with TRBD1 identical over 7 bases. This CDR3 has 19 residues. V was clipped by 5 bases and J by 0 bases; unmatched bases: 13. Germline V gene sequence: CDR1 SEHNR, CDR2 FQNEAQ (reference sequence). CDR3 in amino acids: CASSPPQTGPSSYNSPLHF. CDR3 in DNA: TGTGCCAGCAGCCCACCCCAGACAGGGCCTAGCTCCTATAATTCACCCCTCCACTTT.

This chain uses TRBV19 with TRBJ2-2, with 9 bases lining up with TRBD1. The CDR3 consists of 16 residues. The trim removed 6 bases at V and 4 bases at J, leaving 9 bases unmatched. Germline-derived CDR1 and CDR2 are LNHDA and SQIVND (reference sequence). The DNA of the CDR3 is TGTGCCAGTAGGTTAACAGGGGGCGCGGGCACCGGGGAGCTGTTTTTT. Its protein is CASRLTGGAGTGELFF.

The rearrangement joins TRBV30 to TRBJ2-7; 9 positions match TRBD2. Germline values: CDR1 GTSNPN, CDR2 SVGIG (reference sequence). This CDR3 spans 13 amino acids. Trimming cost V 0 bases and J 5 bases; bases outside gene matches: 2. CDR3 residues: CAWSVPSGNEQYF. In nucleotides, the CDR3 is TGTGCCTGGAGTGTACCTAGCGGGAACGAGCAGTACTTC. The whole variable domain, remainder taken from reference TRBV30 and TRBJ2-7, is SQTIHQWPATLVQPVGSPLSLECTVEGTSNPNLYWYRQAAGRGLQLLFYSVGIGQISSEVPQNLSASRPQDRQFILSSKKLLLSDSGFYLCAWSVPSGNEQYFGPGTRLTVT.

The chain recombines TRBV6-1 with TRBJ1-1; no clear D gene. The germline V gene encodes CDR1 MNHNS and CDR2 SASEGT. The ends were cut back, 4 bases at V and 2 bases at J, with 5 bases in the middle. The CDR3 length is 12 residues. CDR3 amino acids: CASSAVNTEAFF. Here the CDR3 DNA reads TGTGCCAGCAGTGCCGTCAACACTGAAGCTTTCTTT.

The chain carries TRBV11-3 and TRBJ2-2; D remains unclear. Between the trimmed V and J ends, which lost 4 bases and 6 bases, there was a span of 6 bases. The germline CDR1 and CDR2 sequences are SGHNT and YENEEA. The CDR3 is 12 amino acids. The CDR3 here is CASSSLAGELFF. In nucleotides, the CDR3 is TGTGCCAGCAGCTCTCTAGCCGGGGAGCTGTTTTTT.

CDR3 loop: CASSQPRAGGTQETQYF. DNA for the CDR3: TGTGCCAGCAGCCAACCCCGGGCGGGGGGGACCCAAGAGACCCAGTACTTC. V gene TRBV9 combines with J gene TRBJ2-5; 9 positions match TRBD2. Germline-derived CDR1 and CDR2 are SGDLS and YYNGEE. This CDR3 contains 17 residues. After removal of 4 bases from V and 1 base from J, the junction contained 11 bases not matched to a gene.

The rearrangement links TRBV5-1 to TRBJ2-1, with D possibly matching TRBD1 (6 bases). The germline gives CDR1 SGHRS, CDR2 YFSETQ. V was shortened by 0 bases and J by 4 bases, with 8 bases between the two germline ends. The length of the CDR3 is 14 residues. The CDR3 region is CASSLGGRYNEQFF. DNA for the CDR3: TGCGCCAGCAGCTTGGGGGGGCGATACAATGAGCAGTTCTTC.

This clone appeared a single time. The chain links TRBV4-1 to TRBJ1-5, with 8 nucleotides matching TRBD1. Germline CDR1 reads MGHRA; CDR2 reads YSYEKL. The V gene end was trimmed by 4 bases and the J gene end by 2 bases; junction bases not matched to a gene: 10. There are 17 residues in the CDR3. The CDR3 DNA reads TGCGCCAGCAGCCTTCTTCACGGGACAGGCGGCAATCAGCCCCAGCATTTT. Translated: CASSLLHGTGGNQPQHF.

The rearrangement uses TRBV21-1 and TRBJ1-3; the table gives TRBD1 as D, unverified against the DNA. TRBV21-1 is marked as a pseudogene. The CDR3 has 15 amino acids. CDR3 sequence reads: CASRLGTASGNTIYF. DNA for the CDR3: TGTGCCAGCAGATTAGGGACAGCCTCTGGAAACACCATATATTTT.

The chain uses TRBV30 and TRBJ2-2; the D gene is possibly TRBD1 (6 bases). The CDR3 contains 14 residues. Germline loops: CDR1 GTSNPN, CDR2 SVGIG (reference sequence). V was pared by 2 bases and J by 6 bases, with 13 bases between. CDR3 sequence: CAWSNGQNSGELFF. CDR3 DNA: TGTGCCTGGAGTAATGGACAGAATTCCGGGGAGCTGTTTTTT. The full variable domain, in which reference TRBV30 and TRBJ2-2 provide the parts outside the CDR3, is SQTIHQWPATLVQPVGSPLSLECTVEGTSNPNLYWYRQAAGRGLQLLFYSVGIGQISSEVPQNLSASRPQDRQFILSSKKLLLSDSGFYLCAWSNGQNSGELFFGEGSRLTVL.

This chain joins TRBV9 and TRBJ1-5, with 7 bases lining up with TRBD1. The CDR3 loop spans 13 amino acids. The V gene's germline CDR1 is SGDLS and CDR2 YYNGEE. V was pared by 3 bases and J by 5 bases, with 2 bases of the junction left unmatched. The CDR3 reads CASSGTGDQPQHF. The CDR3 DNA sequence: TGTGCCAGCAGCGGTACAGGGGATCAGCCCCAGCATTTT. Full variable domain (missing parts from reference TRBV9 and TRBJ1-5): DSGVTQTPKHLITATGQRVTLRCSPRSGDLSVYWYQQSLDQGLQFLIQYYNGEERAKGNILERFSAQQFPDLHSELNLSSLELGDSALYFCASSGTGDQPQHFGDGTRLSIL.